This T cell receptor beta chain is drawn from a study of shared T cell receptors in the human thymus. Germline V lookup: CDR1 MDHEN, CDR2 SYDVKM. With 5 bases removed from V and 4 bases from J, the gap between germline ends came to 18 bases. This CDR3 contains 16 residues. Profiled with immunoSEQ multiplex PCR; TCRdb holds only in-frame clones, not every one. The table records hundreds of thousands of clones, 95% of them present only once. The source of this sequence is a human donor. The chain recombines TRBV28 with TRBJ1-5, with a weak D call TRBD1 (5 bases). Sequencing input: thymocytes. In DNA, the CDR3 is TGTGCCAGCAGTCCCCAGAGGGGCCCCCTAAATCAGCCCCAGCATTTT. Its protein is CASSPQRGPLNQPQHF.